A single sample is the source of the 30 T cell receptor beta chains below, sequenced in a study of blood T cell repertoires in COVID-19. TCRdb's table, derived via immunoSEQ multiplex PCR, lists solely in-frame clones and lacks some. Of around 70,000 clones listed, roughly three quarters are singletons. Sequencing was performed on peripheral blood. These receptors originate from a man in his 70s with acute or convalescent COVID-19.

This clone was seen only a few times. The chain uses TRBV9 and TRBJ1-1; a weak D match, TRBD1 (5 bases). The germline V and J ends were trimmed by 4 bases and 1 base, with 11 bases remaining between them. Germline values: CDR1 SGDLS, CDR2 YYNGEE. This CDR3 is 14 amino acids long. The CDR3 reads CASSLQVTNTEAFF. CDR3 nucleotide sequence: TGTGCCAGCAGCTTACAGGTGACGAACACTGAAGCTTTCTTT.

This chain uses TRBV2 with TRBJ2-2; TRBD1 agrees at 9 bases. The ends lost 6 bases at V and 0 bases at J; junction bases unmatched: 5. Germline CDR1 is SNHLY and CDR2 is FYNNEI. The CDR3 runs to 16 residues. The CDR3 sequence is CASRGQGYTNTGELFF. For the CDR3, the DNA is TGTGCCAGCAGGGGACAGGGATACACGAACACCGGGGAGCTGTTTTTT.

This chain joins TRBV9 and TRBJ2-1, with 8 positions matching TRBD2. In germline, CDR1 is SGDLS, CDR2 YYNGEE. V was pared by 0 bases and J by 7 bases, with 3 bases of the junction left unmatched. This CDR3 has 14 amino acids. CDR3: CASSVAGLGNEQFF. CDR3 in DNA: TGTGCCAGCAGCGTAGCGGGACTAGGTAATGAGCAGTTCTTC.

This clone was detected only once. This rearrangement joins TRBV19 to TRBJ2-7; D is unresolved. Trimming removed 5 bases from V and 3 bases from J, with 20 bases in between. The CDR3 is 16 residues long. The germline gives CDR1 LNHDA, CDR2 SQIVND (reference sequence). The CDR3 protein is CASSPTTWLRNYEQYF. DNA for the CDR3: TGTGCCAGTAGTCCCACGACTTGGCTGCGGAACTACGAGCAGTACTTC.

This clone was seen a handful of times. This chain uses TRBV5-1 with TRBJ2-7; D remains unclear. V was pared by 1 base and J by 0 bases, with 5 bases between. The CDR3 has 13 amino acids. CDR1 SGHRS and CDR2 YFSETQ come from the germline V gene. As DNA, the CDR3 is TGCGCCAGCAGCTTGATCAGCTCCTACGAGCAGTACTTC. This translates into CASSLISSYEQYF.

In this sample, this clone turned up a few times. The V and J genes are TRBV6-5 and TRBJ1-2; unclear D gene. The CDR3 contains 14 residues. CDR1 is MNHEY and CDR2 is SVGAGI in the germline V gene. With 1 base removed from V and 5 bases from J, the gap between germline ends came to 11 bases. The CDR3, as DNA: TGTGCCAGCAGTTACTACGGGTTGGAGTATGGCTACACCTTC. This translates into CASSYYGLEYGYTF.

The V gene is TRBV5-1, the J gene TRBJ1-3; D is perhaps TRBD1 (6 bases). The CDR3 is 15 amino acids. The V gene lost 0 bases and the J gene lost 0 bases, with 7 bases spanning the gap. Per germline, CDR1 SGHRS and CDR2 YFSETQ. The CDR3 coding sequence is TGCGCCAGCAGCTTGGAAGGGGGCTCTGGAAACACCATATATTTT. Encoded protein: CASSLEGGSGNTIYF. Supplemented by reference TRBV5-1 and TRBJ1-3, the full variable domain reads KAGVTQTPRYLIKTRGQQVTLSCSPISGHRSVSWYQQTPGQGLQFLFEYFSETQRNKGNFPGRFSGRQFSNSRSEMNVSTLELGDSALYLCASSLEGGSGNTIYFGEGSWLTVV.

The chain is built from TRBV19 and TRBJ1-6; 7 nucleotides align to TRBD1. The J segment lost 6 bases and the V segment lost 4 bases, leaving 6 bases of the junction unmatched. Per germline, CDR1 LNHDA and CDR2 SQIVND (reference sequence). The CDR3 has 15 amino acids. The CDR3 sequence is CASSTATGINSPLHF. The CDR3 DNA is TGTGCCAGTAGTACCGCGACAGGGATTAATTCACCCCTCCACTTT.

DNA of the CDR3: TGTGCCAGCAGCTCCGGGACAGGAAAAGAGACCCAGTACTTC. It is translated as CASSSGTGKETQYF. This chain uses TRBV4-2 with TRBJ2-5; 8 nucleotides match TRBD1. The CDR3 is 14 residues long. V was clipped by 5 bases and J by 3 bases; unmatched bases: 5. Germline CDR1 and CDR2: LGHNA and YNFKEQ.

The chain has TRBV28 and TRBJ2-1; 14 nucleotides align to TRBD2. CDR3 length: 14 residues. The V gene's germline CDR1 is MDHEN and CDR2 SYDVKM. The V gene end was trimmed by 6 bases and the J gene end by 10 bases; junction bases not matched to a gene: 5. DNA of the CDR3: TGTGCCAGCAGCCCTTGGACTAGCGGGAGGGAGCAGTTCTTC. Protein sequence: CASSPWTSGREQFF.

This clone has a count of ten or more. This chain connects TRBV4-3 to TRBJ1-3; D may be TRBD1 (6 bases). The CDR3 has 14 residues. Germline CDR1 reads LGHNA; CDR2 reads YSLEER. With 6 bases removed from V and 0 bases from J, the gap between germline ends came to 9 bases. The CDR3 sequence: CASSPGASGNTIYF. As DNA, the CDR3 is TGCGCCAGCAGTCCAGGGGCCTCTGGAAACACCATATATTTT.

This clone was recorded a few times. The chain employs TRBV5-1 and TRBJ2-2, with D unclear. V lost 2 bases and J lost 0, with 8 bases in between. CDR1 is SGHRS, CDR2 YFSETQ, per germline. CDR3 length equals 15 residues. CDR3 nucleotides: TGCGCCAGCAGCTTTTTGAGCGCGAACACCGGGGAGCTGTTTTTT. Its protein product is CASSFLSANTGELFF.

The chain has TRBV11-3 and TRBJ2-5; 12 bases agree with TRBD2. CDR1 SGHNT and CDR2 YENEEA come from the germline V gene. The CDR3 consists of 18 residues. With 1 base clipped from V and 5 bases from J, the junction kept 11 bases outside the gene matches. CDR3 amino acids: CASSLGGTSGSRGETQYF. CDR3 in DNA: TGTGCCAGCAGCTTAGGTGGGACTAGCGGGTCAAGAGGGGAGACCCAGTACTTC.

The V call is TRBV28, the J call TRBJ2-2, with D possibly being TRBD2 (7 bases). The V end lost 2 bases, the J end lost 5 bases, and 12 bases lay between the germline ends. Germline values: CDR1 MDHEN, CDR2 SYDVKM. The CDR3 contains 15 residues. The CDR3 coding sequence is TGTGCCAGCAGTTTACGGGGGGCGGGTACCGGGGAGCTGTTTTTT. Its protein is CASSLRGAGTGELFF. Variable domain in full (rest from reference TRBV28 and TRBJ2-2): DVKVTQSSRYLVKRTGEKVFLECVQDMDHENMFWYRQDPGLGLRLIYFSYDVKMKEKGDIPEGYSVSREKKERFSLILESASTNQTSMYLCASSLRGAGTGELFFGEGSRLTVL.

The V and J genes are TRBV3-1 (or the pseudogene TRBV3-2) and TRBJ1-6; D is ambiguous. This CDR3 is built from 14 residues. Germline V lookup: CDR1 LGHDT, CDR2 YNNKEL (reference sequence). Trimming shortened V by 1 base and J by 9 bases, and 10 bases separated the two germline ends. The CDR3 is CASSQGSGSSPLHF. CDR3 bases: TGTGCCAGCAGCCAAGGCAGCGGGAGTTCACCCCTCCACTTT.

J is TRBJ1-1 and V is TRBV5-5; TRBD1 agrees at 10 bases. The length of the CDR3 is 14 residues. Trimming at V came to 4 bases and at J to 5 bases, leaving 5 bases not matched to a gene. CDR1 is SGHKS, CDR2 YYEKEE, per germline (reference sequence). CDR3 coding DNA: TGTGCCAGCAGCAGGACAGGGGGAGGTACTGAAGCTTTCTTT. It translates to CASSRTGGGTEAFF.

The chain employs TRBV3-1 (or the pseudogene TRBV3-2) and TRBJ1-1; no clear D gene. The CDR3 covers 12 residues. Deletions cut 8 bases from V and 3 bases from J, with 10 bases between. CDR1 is LGHDT and CDR2 is YNNKEL in the germline V gene (reference sequence). The CDR3 sequence: CASSRGYTEAFF. CDR3 coding DNA: TGTGCCAGCTCACGCGGGTACACTGAAGCTTTCTTT.

J is TRBJ2-7 and V is TRBV18; 7 nucleotides match TRBD1. From germline, CDR1 is KGHSH and CDR2 LQKENI. The CDR3 contains 16 residues. V lost 1 base to trimming and J lost 9 bases; unmatched junction nucleotides: 15. DNA of the CDR3: TGTGCCAGCTCACCACAAGAGACAGGGTCCAGCGGCGTGCAGTACTTC. Amino acids: CASSPQETGSSGVQYF.

The sample holds one count of this clone. The chain uses TRBV6-6 and TRBJ2-5; D gene uncertain. Germline CDR1 reads MNHNY; CDR2 reads SVGAGI (reference sequence). Trimming took off 2 bases at V and 4 bases at J, with 8 bases between the two ends. This CDR3 is built from 13 residues. The CDR3, as DNA: TGTGCCAGCAGTTACGCCTGGAGAGAGACCCAGTACTTC. This translates into CASSYAWRETQYF.

The chain combines TRBV11-1 with TRBJ2-2; D might be TRBD1 (5 bases). V was shortened by 1 base and J by 1 base, with 7 bases between the two germline ends. The CDR3 extends over 15 amino acids. Germline V gene lookup returns CDR1 SGHAT and CDR2 FQDESV (reference sequence). In nucleotides, the CDR3 is TGTGCCAGCAGCTTAGTCGGACAGAACACCGGGGAGCTGTTTTTT. This encodes CASSLVGQNTGELFF. The full variable domain, its missing parts supplied by reference TRBV11-1 and TRBJ2-2, is EAEVAQSPRYKITEKSQAVAFWCDPISGHATLYWYRQILGQGPELLVQFQDESVVDDSQLPKDRFSAERLKGVDSTLKIQPAELGDSAMYLCASSLVGQNTGELFFGEGSRLTVL.

In its sample, this clone was seen a few times. V is TRBV28 and J is TRBJ1-5; D gene ambiguous. Germline-derived CDR1 and CDR2 are MDHEN and SYDVKM. V lost 2 bases, J lost 2 bases, and 16 bases lay in between. This CDR3 spans 17 amino acids. The CDR3 sequence: CASSLPLIQVRNQPQHF. CDR3 nucleotides: TGTGCCAGCAGTTTACCCTTAATTCAGGTACGCAATCAGCCCCAGCATTTT.

The V and J genes are TRBV14 and TRBJ2-1; 14 positions agree with TRBD2. The CDR3 is 16 residues long. Unmatched junction bases numbered 5, after V lost 4 bases and J lost 6 bases. Per germline, CDR1 SGHDN and CDR2 FVKESK. CDR3 bases: TGTGCCAGCAGCCCCCCCGGGACTAGCGGGAGCAATGAGCAGTTCTTC. Translating it yields CASSPPGTSGSNEQFF.

This clone has a count of ten or more. V gene TRBV10-3 combines with J gene TRBJ2-7, with D uncertain. Per the germline V gene, CDR1 is ENHRY and CDR2 is SYGVKD. Trimming shortened V by 0 bases and J by 0 bases, and 12 bases separated the two germline ends. The length of the CDR3 is 16 residues. The CDR3 DNA reads as TGTGCCATCAGTGAGTCGATGGCAGCGTTCTCCTACGAGCAGTACTTC. Amino acids: CAISESMAAFSYEQYF.

The chain recombines TRBV28 with TRBJ2-3; D ambiguous. The germline gives CDR1 MDHEN, CDR2 SYDVKM. Trimming stripped 9 bases from V and 0 bases from J, with 13 bases between. The CDR3 runs to 14 residues. For the CDR3, the DNA is TGTGCCAGTAGGCCGGGTCCGAGCACAGATACGCAGTATTTT. Translated, it gives CASRPGPSTDTQYF. The full variable domain, its missing parts supplied by reference TRBV28 and TRBJ2-3, is DVKVTQSSRYLVKRTGEKVFLECVQDMDHENMFWYRQDPGLGLRLIYFSYDVKMKEKGDIPEGYSVSREKKERFSLILESASTNQTSMYLCASRPGPSTDTQYFGPGTRLTVL.

This clone appeared a few times. The chain links TRBV28 to TRBJ2-1; perhaps TRBD1 as D (6 bases). Germline loops: CDR1 MDHEN, CDR2 SYDVKM. V dropped 6 bases and J dropped 7 bases, with 22 bases sitting between them. The CDR3 has 16 amino acids. The CDR3 coding sequence is TGTGCCAGCAGCCCCCATGGGGGCCGCACACAAAATGAGCAGTTCTTC. As protein: CASSPHGGRTQNEQFF.

The CDR3 coding sequence is TGTGCCAGCAGTATAGTAGCGGGAGTATCCTACAATGAGCAGTTCTTC. This sequence encodes CASSIVAGVSYNEQFF. The rearrangement joins TRBV28 to TRBJ2-1; 9 bases match TRBD2. Germline loops: CDR1 MDHEN, CDR2 SYDVKM. The CDR3 contains 16 residues. Trimming removed 5 bases from V and 1 base from J; junction bases left unmatched: 6.

This chain uses TRBV25-1 with TRBJ2-3; D is perhaps TRBD1 (6 bases). Germline CDR1 reads MGHDK; CDR2 reads SYGVNS. With 4 bases removed from V and 4 bases from J, the gap between germline ends came to 21 bases. The CDR3 is made up of 17 amino acids. The CDR3 region is CASSGGVKGDNADTQYF. The CDR3 nucleotides read TGTGCCAGCAGTGGAGGGGTAAAGGGGGATAATGCAGATACGCAGTATTTT.

CDR3 region: CASSPRTGAANEKLFF. CDR3 nucleotides: TGTGCCAGCAGCCCAAGGACAGGGGCCGCTAATGAAAAACTGTTTTTT. The chain joins TRBV9 to TRBJ1-4; TRBD1 matches 9 bases. V lost 4 bases, J lost 3 bases, and 7 bases stayed unmatched. Germline CDR1 and CDR2: SGDLS and YYNGEE. This CDR3 has 16 amino acids.

This chain uses TRBV5-1 with TRBJ2-6; 9 positions agree with TRBD1. Germline V CDR1 and CDR2: SGHRS, YFSETQ. With 4 bases clipped from V and 4 bases from J, the junction kept 9 bases outside the gene matches. This CDR3 is built from 17 residues. The CDR3 here is CASSRIGQGSGANVLTF. DNA for the CDR3: TGCGCCAGCAGCCGTATTGGACAGGGGTCCGGGGCCAACGTCCTGACTTTC. Drawing the rest from reference TRBV5-1 and TRBJ2-6, the complete variable domain is KAGVTQTPRYLIKTRGQQVTLSCSPISGHRSVSWYQQTPGQGLQFLFEYFSETQRNKGNFPGRFSGRQFSNSRSEMNVSTLELGDSALYLCASSRIGQGSGANVLTFGAGSRLTVL.

V and J are TRBV6-5 and TRBJ1-4, with 10 bases fitting TRBD1. V lost 6 bases and J lost 7; bases outside the gene matches: 5. The CDR3 contains 14 residues. Per the germline V gene, CDR1 is MNHEY and CDR2 is SVGAGI. CDR3 loop: CASRTGGASEKLFF. CDR3 bases: TGTGCCAGCAGGACAGGGGGCGCATCTGAAAAACTGTTTTTT.